The 31 T cell receptor beta chains below all came from one sample that was sequenced in a study of blood T cell repertoires in COVID-19. Profiled with immunoSEQ multiplex PCR; TCRdb holds only in-frame clones, not every one. The sample yields 170,000 or so clones, approximately 88% seen once. The sample was peripheral blood. The receptors stem from a man younger than 35 with active or convalescent COVID-19.

Only a few counts were recorded for this clone. The chain uses TRBV29-1 and TRBJ1-2, with D tentatively TRBD1 (5 bases). V dropped 1 base and J dropped 2 bases, with 8 bases sitting between them. The CDR3 covers 13 residues. Germline V gene lookup returns CDR1 SQVTM and CDR2 ANQGSEA. As DNA, the CDR3 is TGCAGCGTTGAAGTCCCAGGGAACTATGGCTACACCTTC. Its translation: CSVEVPGNYGYTF.

The chain combines TRBV6-5 with TRBJ1-2; D is perhaps TRBD1 (5 bases). This CDR3 comprises 12 residues. Germline lookup yields CDR1 MNHEY and CDR2 SVGAGI. V lost 4 bases, J lost 5 bases, and 8 bases lay in between. The CDR3, as DNA: TGTGCCAGCAGTTCCAGGGTGTATGGCTACACCTTC. Residues: CASSSRVYGYTF.

The chain joins TRBV5-1 to TRBJ1-1, with D unclear. V was clipped by 6 bases and J by 2 bases, with 14 bases between them. CDR1 is SGHRS and CDR2 is YFSETQ in the germline V gene. This CDR3 has 14 residues. CDR3 DNA: TGCGCCAGCAAGGGAGGGCAGTCCAACACTGAAGCTTTCTTT. Residues: CASKGGQSNTEAFF.

The V and J genes are TRBV2 and TRBJ1-2; D unclear. The CDR3 runs to 15 residues. V was pared by 3 bases and J by 4 bases, with 15 bases between. The germline V gene encodes CDR1 SNHLY and CDR2 FYNNEI. CDR3 sequence reads: CASSDNLGRGYGYTF. CDR3 sequence (DNA): TGTGCCAGCAGTGATAATCTCGGTCGGGGCTATGGCTACACCTTC.

The V and J genes are TRBV9 and TRBJ2-7; the match to TRBD2 covers 11 bases. Trimming took 2 bases from V and 4 from J; bases not matched to a gene: 14. From germline, CDR1 is SGDLS and CDR2 YYNGEE. CDR3 length equals 18 residues. CDR3 nucleotides: TGTGCCAGCAGCGTCGTAGCGGGAGGGCCGCGTTTAGGGTACGAGCAGTACTTC. Residues: CASSVVAGGPRLGYEQYF. The full variable domain, with the rest looked up from reference TRBV9 and TRBJ2-7, is DSGVTQTPKHLITATGQRVTLRCSPRSGDLSVYWYQQSLDQGLQFLIQYYNGEERAKGNILERFSAQQFPDLHSELNLSSLELGDSALYFCASSVVAGGPRLGYEQYFGPGTRLTVT.

This chain links TRBV14 with TRBJ2-7; weak D call: TRBD1 (5 bases). CDR1 is SGHDN and CDR2 is FVKESK in the germline V gene. The ends were cut back, 4 bases at V and 12 bases at J, with 31 bases in the middle. This CDR3 is 17 amino acids long. DNA of the CDR3: TGTGCCAGCAGCCCCAGGCCCAGGGCCACATCCTACCTAAAGGTGTACTTC. Residues: CASSPRPRATSYLKVYF.

The chain links TRBV2 to TRBJ2-3; 8 bases fit TRBD1. The CDR3 consists of 15 residues. Looked up from germline, CDR1 is SNHLY and CDR2 is FYNNEI. Trimming removed 4 bases from V and 0 bases from J; junction bases left unmatched: 3. CDR3 amino acids: CASSGTGLSTDTQYF. CDR3 DNA sequence: TGTGCCAGCAGTGGGACAGGGCTAAGCACAGATACGCAGTATTTT.

This clone was detected only once. This rearrangement joins TRBV6-5 to TRBJ1-1; TRBD1 matches at 7 bases. In germline, CDR1 is MNHEY, CDR2 SVGAGI. Germline trimming cut 2 bases from V and 7 bases from J; bases unmatched to any gene: 7. CDR3 length: 14 residues. CDR3 in DNA: TGTGCCAGCAGTTACCGGACAGGAGTTAATGAAGCTTTCTTT. Its translation: CASSYRTGVNEAFF.

This clone has a single count. V and J are TRBV9 and TRBJ1-2, with TRBD1 matching 7 bases. From germline, CDR1 is SGDLS and CDR2 YYNGEE. The CDR3 totals 15 residues. After removal of 3 bases from V and 4 bases from J, the junction contained 9 bases not matched to a gene. The CDR3 DNA reads as TGTGCCAGCAGCGATCCAGGGGGTTTTTCCTATGGCTACACCTTC. Amino acid sequence: CASSDPGGFSYGYTF.

A note on this clone: Other DNA sequences in this specimen translate into the identical CDR3. The V call is TRBV19, the J call TRBJ1-2; 9 bases match TRBD1. The CDR3 has 13 amino acids. V shed 5 bases, J shed 4 bases, and the junction held 2 bases outside the gene matches. In germline, CDR1 is LNHDA, CDR2 SQIVND (reference sequence). Here the CDR3 reads CASSPGQGYGYTF. In DNA form, the CDR3 reads TGTGCCAGTAGTCCGGGACAGGGCTATGGCTACACCTTC.

This clone was seen more than once but under ten times. Other DNA sequences of this sample code for an identical CDR3. The chain carries TRBV7-9 and TRBJ1-4, with TRBD1 as a possible D gene (5 bases). V was shortened by 2 bases and J by 2 bases, with 12 bases between the two germline ends. The CDR3 loop spans 16 amino acids. CDR1 is SEHNR, CDR2 FQNEAQ, per germline (reference sequence). Here the CDR3 reads CASSLRQGATNEKLFF. The CDR3 DNA reads TGTGCCAGCAGCTTACGTCAGGGTGCGACTAATGAAAAACTGTTTTTT.

This clone turned up a few times. This chain uses TRBV9 with TRBJ2-1, with TRBD1 as a possible D gene (6 bases). Germline CDR1 is SGDLS and CDR2 is YYNGEE. Trimming pared 0 bases from V and 7 bases from J, leaving 11 bases between. The CDR3 consists of 14 residues. CDR3 protein: CASSVVGRGNEQFF. Written as DNA, the CDR3 is TGTGCCAGCAGCGTAGTTGGCAGGGGAAATGAGCAGTTCTTC.

The chain is built from TRBV10-3 and TRBJ2-6; no clear D. This CDR3 has 15 amino acids. Germline V gene data show CDR1 as ENHRY and CDR2 as SYGVKD. V shed 4 bases and J shed 0 bases, with 7 bases lying between them. CDR3 in DNA: TGTGCCATCAGTGCCAGTACCTCTGGGGCCAACGTCCTGACTTTC. This codes for CAISASTSGANVLTF.

The rearrangement uses TRBV3-1 (or the pseudogene TRBV3-2) and TRBJ1-5; 8 nucleotides line up with TRBD1. Germline V gene data show CDR1 as LGHDT and CDR2 as YNNKEL (reference sequence). The CDR3 sequence is 16 residues long. V was clipped by 1 base and J by 2 bases; unmatched bases: 4. The CDR3 loop is CASSQAPTGGNQPQHF. CDR3 nucleotides: TGTGCCAGCAGCCAAGCACCGACAGGGGGCAATCAGCCCCAGCATTTT.

This sequence joins TRBV29-1 and TRBJ1-3; 11 bases are shared with TRBD1. The CDR3 length is 14 residues. The J segment lost 2 bases and the V segment lost 4 bases, leaving 1 base of the junction unmatched. In germline, CDR1 is SQVTM, CDR2 ANQGSEA. The CDR3 here is CSVAGQGAGNTIYF. The CDR3 nucleotides are TGCAGCGTTGCGGGACAGGGGGCTGGAAACACCATATATTTT. The full variable domain, completed using reference TRBV29-1 and TRBJ1-3, is SAVISQKPSRDICQRGTSLTIQCQVDSQVTMMFWYRQQPGQSLTLIATANQGSEATYESGFVIDKFPISRPNLTFSTLTVSNMSPEDSSIYLCSVAGQGAGNTIYFGEGSWLTVV.

This clone was seen just once. The V gene is TRBV7-2, the J gene TRBJ2-4; a possible D gene is TRBD1 (6 bases). Looked up from germline, CDR1 is SGHTA and CDR2 is FQGNSA. The CDR3 is 16 residues long. The ends were cut back, 3 bases at V and 0 bases at J, with 12 bases in the middle. The CDR3 here is CASSFTGLVAKNIQYF. The CDR3 nucleotides read TGTGCCAGCAGCTTCACAGGGTTGGTAGCCAAAAACATTCAGTACTTC.

The genes are TRBV7-9 and TRBJ1-4; the match to TRBD1 covers 8 bases. Germline V gene data show CDR1 as SEHNR and CDR2 as FQNEAQ (reference sequence). The length of the CDR3 is 14 residues. V shed 4 bases, J shed 4 bases, and the junction held 2 bases outside the gene matches. The CDR3 here is CASSWGQDNEKLFF. As DNA, the CDR3 is TGTGCCAGCAGCTGGGGACAGGATAATGAAAAACTGTTTTTT.

The chain employs TRBV11-2 and TRBJ2-3; no firm D call. V was pared by 2 bases and J by 2 bases, with 17 bases between. This CDR3 has 17 residues. CDR1 and CDR2 from the germline V gene are SGHAT and FQNNGV. CDR3 nucleotides: TGTGCCAGCAGCTTACGCAATTGGGCGCAGCACACAGATACGCAGTATTTT. The encoded protein is CASSLRNWAQHTDTQYF.

V usage is TRBV6-5 and J usage is TRBJ1-2; 8 nucleotides match TRBD1. The CDR3 length is 14 residues. Germline V gene sequence: CDR1 MNHEY, CDR2 SVGAGI. Losses at the gene ends were 2 bases for V and 4 bases for J; bases not matched to a gene: 3. CDR3 loop: CASSYTGGVYGYTF. DNA of the CDR3: TGTGCCAGCAGTTACACAGGGGGGGTCTATGGCTACACCTTC.

The rearrangement links TRBV7-9 to TRBJ1-4; 12 bases match TRBD1. The CDR3 consists of 17 residues. The germline gives CDR1 SEHNR, CDR2 FQNEAQ (reference sequence). V gave up 5 bases and J gave up 0 bases; unmatched junction bases: 4. CDR3: CASSPGQGAATNEKLFF. The DNA of the CDR3 is TGTGCCAGCAGCCCGGGACAGGGGGCCGCAACTAATGAAAAACTGTTTTTT.

V usage is TRBV19 and J usage is TRBJ1-3, with unresolved D. V was trimmed by 2 bases and J by 0 bases, leaving 8 bases between them. The V gene's germline CDR1 is LNHDA and CDR2 SQIVND (reference sequence). This CDR3 spans 15 amino acids. CDR3 nucleotides: TGTGCCAGTAGTATAAATGACAACTCTGGAAACACCATATATTTT. It specifies CASSINDNSGNTIYF.

This clone came up a few times. The chain carries TRBV4-1 and TRBJ1-3, with D unclear. This CDR3 region has 17 residues. With 0 bases removed from V and 4 bases from J, the gap between germline ends came to 16 bases. Germline CDR1 MGHRA, CDR2 YSYEKL. CDR3 region: CASSQEGDTRFGNTIYF. The CDR3 nucleotides read TGCGCCAGCAGCCAAGAGGGAGACACCCGCTTCGGAAACACCATATATTTT.

The chain links TRBV18 to TRBJ2-1; 12 bases align to TRBD2. CDR3 length equals 18 residues. The trim removed 2 bases at V and 7 bases at J, leaving 12 bases unmatched. The germline V gene has CDR1 KGHSH and CDR2 LQKENI. The chain's CDR3 is CASSPSLAGGPGNNEQFF. The CDR3 DNA reads TGTGCCAGCTCACCAAGCCTAGCGGGAGGGCCAGGTAATAATGAGCAGTTCTTC.

This chain uses TRBV7-9 with TRBJ1-2; TRBD1 is a possible D gene (6 bases). The germline V gene has CDR1 SEHNR and CDR2 FQNEAQ (reference sequence). V was trimmed by 5 bases and J by 0 bases, leaving 10 bases between them. The CDR3 sequence is 14 residues long. The CDR3 here is CASSLGGPNYGYTF. As DNA, the CDR3 is TGTGCCAGCAGCCTAGGGGGGCCTAACTATGGCTACACCTTC.

This chain joins TRBV9 and TRBJ1-3; a weak D match, TRBD1 (6 bases). The CDR3 totals 15 residues. V was shortened by 2 bases and J by 1 base, with 10 bases between the two germline ends. CDR1 is SGDLS, CDR2 YYNGEE, per germline. CDR3 DNA: TGTGCCAGCAGCGTTAACCAGGGGTCTGGAAACACCATATATTTT. It translates to CASSVNQGSGNTIYF.

V usage is TRBV4-2 and J usage is TRBJ2-5; 11 bases line up with TRBD2. Germline lookup yields CDR1 LGHNA and CDR2 YNFKEQ. Trimming took 3 bases from V and 5 from J; bases not matched to a gene: 8. This CDR3 spans 16 amino acids. CDR3 nucleotides: TGTGCCAGCAGCCAGGTCACTAGCGGGGGTCGGGAGACCCAGTACTTC. Amino acid sequence: CASSQVTSGGRETQYF.

This rearrangement joins TRBV6-5 to TRBJ1-1; D is possibly TRBD1 (5 bases). This CDR3 is built from 12 residues. CDR1 and CDR2 from the germline V gene are MNHEY and SVGAGI. Between the trimmed V and J ends, which lost 4 bases and 3 bases, there was a span of 6 bases. The CDR3 sequence: CASSLQDTEAFF. CDR3 DNA sequence: TGTGCCAGCAGTTTACAGGACACTGAAGCTTTCTTT.

The V call is TRBV7-9, the J call TRBJ2-5; TRBD1 agrees at 8 bases. J gave up 1 base and V 3 bases, and 7 bases lay outside the gene matches. Germline assignment: CDR1 SEHNR and CDR2 FQNEAQ (reference sequence). The CDR3 extends over 16 amino acids. CDR3 nucleotide sequence: TGTGCCAGCAGCTTTCTACAGGGGGTTCGCCAAGAGACCCAGTACTTC. Encoded protein: CASSFLQGVRQETQYF.

The chain recombines TRBV5-6 with TRBJ2-1, with no clear D. V lost 0 bases and J lost 3, with 4 bases in between. CDR1 and CDR2 (germline): SGHDT, YYEEEE. This CDR3 region has 13 residues. The chain's CDR3 is CASSLDGYNEQFF. In DNA form, the CDR3 reads TGTGCCAGCAGCTTGGACGGCTACAATGAGCAGTTCTTC. Full variable domain (missing parts from reference TRBV5-6 and TRBJ2-1): DAGVTQSPTHLIKTRGQQVTLRCSPKSGHDTVSWYQQALGQGPQFIFQYYEEEERQRGNFPDRFSGHQFPNYSSELNVNALLLGDSALYLCASSLDGYNEQFFGPGTRLTVL.

Points on this clone: Other DNA sequences in this specimen translate into the identical CDR3. The V and J genes are TRBV4-1 and TRBJ2-5; 9 bases fit TRBD2. CDR1 MGHRA and CDR2 YSYEKL come from the germline V gene. Unmatched junction bases numbered 8, after V lost 1 base and J lost 5 bases. The CDR3 spans 16 residues. The DNA of the CDR3 is TGCGCCAGCAGCCAAGGGGGCGGGAGGGCACAGGAGACCCAGTACTTC. Translation: CASSQGGGRAQETQYF.

The chain has TRBV25-1 and TRBJ1-5, with D maybe TRBD1 (6 bases). Trimming took 4 bases from V and 4 from J, leaving 14 bases between them. CDR1 and CDR2 from the germline V gene are MGHDK and SYGVNS. There are 15 residues in the CDR3. The CDR3 nucleotides read TGTGCCAGCAGTGCTAACAGGGAGGGTAATCAGCCCCAGCATTTT. Protein product: CASSANREGNQPQHF.